What follows are 15 T cell receptor beta chains derived from one specimen sequenced in a study of blood T cell repertoires in COVID-19. This table comes from immunoSEQ multiplex PCR, and its TCRdb copy is limited to in-frame clones, with some not included. Among around 290,000 clones listed, about nine tenths were seen once. Material for sequencing was PBMCs or T cells enriched from blood (not recorded which). Every receptor here comes from a woman younger than 30 who had recovered from COVID-19.

This clone was observed once. The rearrangement uses TRBV7-2 and TRBJ2-3, with 9 bases identical to TRBD2. This CDR3 region has 17 residues. The trim removed 1 base at V and 0 bases at J, leaving 5 bases unmatched. Per germline, CDR1 SGHTA and CDR2 FQGNSA. The CDR3 here is CASSLVGLAASTDTQYF. CDR3 coding DNA: TGTGCCAGCAGCTTAGTGGGACTAGCCGCTAGCACAGATACGCAGTATTTT.

This clone was seen at least ten times. This chain uses TRBV27 with TRBJ1-5, with D uncertain. Germline V lookup: CDR1 MNHEY, CDR2 SMNVEV (reference sequence). The CDR3 runs 13 residues. V was cut by 2 bases and J by 5 bases, with 7 bases left in between. CDR3 in DNA: TGTGCCAGCAGTTTAACAATCGATCAGCCCCAGCATTTT. It codes for CASSLTIDQPQHF.

This clone appeared once. This chain links TRBV11-2 with TRBJ1-6, with 10 bases matching TRBD1. Looked up from germline, CDR1 is SGHAT and CDR2 is FQNNGV. The CDR3 length is 17 residues. Trimming took 1 base from V and 8 from J; bases not matched to a gene: 8. In DNA, the CDR3 is TGTGCCAGCAGCTTAGGGGTGTCGACAGGGGGCTATTCACCCCTCCACTTT. Protein product: CASSLGVSTGGYSPLHF.

The V gene is TRBV7-8, the J gene TRBJ1-2; D unclear. Trimming pared 6 bases from V and 6 bases from J, leaving 11 bases between. Looked up from germline, CDR1 is SGHVS and CDR2 is FQNEAQ. The CDR3 is 12 amino acids. For the CDR3, the DNA is TGTGCCAGCAGACAATATATGGATGGCTACACCTTC. This gives the protein CASRQYMDGYTF.

The rearrangement links TRBV19 to TRBJ1-6; 9 nucleotides line up with TRBD1. V trimming: 2 bases; J trimming: 9 bases; junction bases outside the gene matches: 14. The CDR3 loop spans 18 amino acids. Germline V gene lookup returns CDR1 LNHDA and CDR2 SQIVND (reference sequence). The CDR3 bases are TGTGCCAGTAGTATACGGCACTCAAGGACAGGGGACTCTTCACCCCTCCACTTT. Protein sequence: CASSIRHSRTGDSSPLHF. Variable domain in full (rest from reference TRBV19 and TRBJ1-6): DGGITQSPKYLFRKEGQNVTLSCEQNLNHDAMYWYRQDPGQGLRLIYYSQIVNDFQKGDIAEGYSVSREKKESFPLTVTSAQKNPTAFYLCASSIRHSRTGDSSPLHFGNGTRLTVT.

The V call is TRBV7-2, the J call TRBJ2-1; D is possibly TRBD2 (6 bases). The CDR3 spans 15 residues. Looked up from germline, CDR1 is SGHTA and CDR2 is FQGNSA. V lost 6 bases, J lost 3 bases, and 15 bases lay in between. In nucleotides, the CDR3 is TGTGCCAGCAGATCACTAGCCCTACTCTACAATGAGCAGTTCTTC. Its translation: CASRSLALLYNEQFF.

The V and J genes are TRBV13 and TRBJ1-1; D perhaps matches TRBD1 (5 bases). Trimming stripped 2 bases from V and 3 bases from J, with 7 bases between. CDR1 is PRHDT, CDR2 FYEKMQ, per germline (reference sequence). The CDR3 sequence is 13 residues long. The CDR3 DNA reads TGTGCCAGCAGCTTAAAAGGGGACACTGAAGCTTTCTTT. This encodes CASSLKGDTEAFF.

The chain combines TRBV6-2 or TRBV6-3 with TRBJ2-1, with D maybe TRBD2 (6 bases). V was cut by 0 bases and J by 3 bases, with 12 bases left in between. CDR3 length: 16 residues. CDR1 is MNHEY and CDR2 is SVGEGT in the germline V gene. CDR3 in amino acids: CASSYSMHGGYNEQFF. In nucleotides, the CDR3 is TGTGCCAGCAGTTACTCGATGCACGGGGGCTACAATGAGCAGTTCTTC.

This chain joins TRBV19 and TRBJ2-6, with a possible D match to TRBD1 (5 bases). This CDR3 contains 15 residues. V shed 8 bases and J shed 2 bases, with 13 bases lying between them. Germline V gene sequence: CDR1 LNHDA, CDR2 SQIVND (reference sequence). CDR3 loop: CASLSGATGANVLTF. The CDR3 coding sequence is TGTGCCAGTTTGAGTGGGGCCACTGGGGCCAACGTCCTGACTTTC.

The rearrangement uses TRBV7-2 and TRBJ1-1; the D gene is possibly TRBD1 (6 bases). The V and J ends lost 5 bases and 5 bases respectively, with 15 bases between them. Germline values: CDR1 SGHTA, CDR2 FQGNSA. The CDR3 runs to 14 residues. The CDR3 sequence: CASSGGPRETEAFF. DNA for the CDR3: TGTGCCAGCAGCGGGGGCCCGCGGGAGACTGAAGCTTTCTTT.

This clone was seen only a few times. V and J are TRBV13 and TRBJ2-1; D call uncertain. The CDR3 contains 14 residues. The V and J ends lost 4 bases and 9 bases respectively, with 16 bases between them. The germline CDR1 and CDR2 sequences are PRHDT and FYEKMQ (reference sequence). The CDR3 nucleotides are TGTGCCAGCAGCTCCCGTCGCGCCTTCCGTGAGCAGTTCTTC. Its protein is CASSSRRAFREQFF.

The chain is built from TRBV2 and TRBJ1-1, with D tentatively TRBD1 (6 bases). In germline, CDR1 is SNHLY, CDR2 FYNNEI. CDR3 length: 14 amino acids. Trimming shortened V by 5 bases and J by 1 base, and 11 bases separated the two germline ends. The CDR3 sequence is CASSLGGQNTEAFF. The CDR3 DNA follows: TGTGCCAGCAGTCTCGGGGGGCAGAACACTGAAGCTTTCTTT. Drawing the rest from reference TRBV2 and TRBJ1-1, the complete variable domain is EPEVTQTPSHQVTQMGQEVILRCVPISNHLYFYWYRQILGQKVEFLVSFYNNEISEKSEIFDDQFSVERPDGSNFTLKIRSTKLEDSAMYFCASSLGGQNTEAFFGQGTRLTVV.

The chain has TRBV5-6 and TRBJ2-7; no clear D gene. The CDR3 sequence is 15 residues long. Germline V lookup: CDR1 SGHDT, CDR2 YYEEEE. V lost 0 bases and J lost 0, with 10 bases in between. CDR3 sequence: CASSLEPMSSYEQYF. As DNA, the CDR3 is TGTGCCAGCAGCTTGGAGCCCATGAGCTCCTACGAGCAGTACTTC. The full variable domain, in which reference TRBV5-6 and TRBJ2-7 provide the parts outside the CDR3, is DAGVTQSPTHLIKTRGQQVTLRCSPKSGHDTVSWYQQALGQGPQFIFQYYEEEERQRGNFPDRFSGHQFPNYSSELNVNALLLGDSALYLCASSLEPMSSYEQYFGPGTRLTVT.

CDR3 amino acids: CASSLLAGGTDTQYF. The CDR3 region has the DNA TGTGCCAGCAGTCTACTAGCGGGAGGGACAGATACGCAGTATTTT. The V and J genes are TRBV2 and TRBJ2-3, with 13 bases identical to TRBD2. This CDR3 region has 15 residues. The V gene's germline CDR1 is SNHLY and CDR2 FYNNEI. J gave up 3 bases and V 5 bases, and 2 bases lay outside the gene matches.

The chain has TRBV19 and TRBJ2-7, with D possibly matching TRBD1 (5 bases). The germline gives CDR1 LNHDA, CDR2 SQIVND (reference sequence). The germline V and J ends were trimmed by 3 bases and 3 bases, with 9 bases remaining between them. This CDR3 region has 13 residues. This chain's CDR3 is CASSILRDYEQYF. The DNA for the CDR3 is TGTGCCAGTAGTATTCTCAGGGACTACGAGCAGTACTTC.